These 8 T cell receptor beta chains were sequenced from one sample in a study of OX40 agonist ivuxolimab in advanced cancers. Some clones are missing from TCRdb's copy, which holds only in-frame ones; the method was immunoSEQ multiplex PCR. The sample yields just under 35,000 clones, over 80% seen once. Sequences were derived from CD4+ or CD8+ T cells sorted from blood, sampled in a trial of the OX40 agonist ivuxolimab. The origin of the receptors is an adult with an advanced solid tumor such as melanoma, head and neck, liver or kidney cancer.

The chain couples TRBV28 to TRBJ2-2; D remains ambiguous. Germline V lookup: CDR1 MDHEN, CDR2 SYDVKM. The CDR3 contains 15 residues. Trimming left V 6 bases short and J 5 bases short, with 16 bases between. The DNA for the CDR3 is TGTGCCAGCAGCGCCCCTTTAGTCCCTACCGGGGAGCTGTTTTTT. Translated, it gives CASSAPLVPTGELFF.

This clone was picked up one time. The chain is built from TRBV6-5 and TRBJ2-5, with D tentatively TRBD1 or TRBD2 (5 bases each). The germline V gene encodes CDR1 MNHEY and CDR2 SVGAGI. Trimming stripped 4 bases from V and 5 bases from J, with 14 bases between. The CDR3 is made up of 14 amino acids. CDR3 DNA: TGTGCCAGCAGTTTCACCGGGACGGCCGAGACCCAGTACTTC. It is translated as CASSFTGTAETQYF.

The rearrangement uses TRBV28 and TRBJ1-5, with D possibly being TRBD1 (5 bases). CDR3 length: 15 amino acids. V lost 3 bases, J lost 5 bases, and 14 bases lay in between. Germline CDR1 and CDR2: MDHEN and SYDVKM. CDR3 residues: CASSLIPIGDQPQHF. CDR3 DNA: TGTGCCAGCAGTTTGATACCTATAGGGGATCAGCCCCAGCATTTT.

J is TRBJ2-3 and V is TRBV28, with D possibly being TRBD1 or TRBD2 (5 bases each). CDR1 and CDR2 (germline): MDHEN, SYDVKM. The CDR3 extends over 14 amino acids. With 7 bases removed from V and 4 bases from J, the gap between germline ends came to 15 bases. Here the CDR3 DNA reads TGTGCCAGCATTTCCGGGACGATGGCAGATACGCAGTATTTT. Translating gives CASISGTMADTQYF.

This chain links TRBV5-4 with TRBJ2-7; a weak D match, TRBD1 (5 bases). Germline V gives CDR1 SGHNT, CDR2 YYREEE (reference sequence). V was pared by 4 bases and J by 2 bases, with 10 bases between. The CDR3 spans 13 residues. The CDR3 is CASSLDSTYEQYF. The CDR3 DNA is TGTGCCAGCAGCCTAGACAGTACCTACGAGCAGTACTTC.

The V gene is TRBV10-3, the J gene TRBJ2-1, with 7 bases aligning to TRBD2. Germline CDR1 is ENHRY and CDR2 is SYGVKD. Trimming removed 2 bases from V and 9 bases from J; junction bases left unmatched: 4. The CDR3 consists of 13 residues. The CDR3 reads CAISEGRESEQFF. As DNA, the CDR3 is TGTGCCATCAGTGAGGGGCGGGAGAGTGAGCAGTTCTTC.

J is TRBJ1-5 and V is TRBV28; TRBD1 matches 12 bases. V lost 6 bases to trimming and J lost 7 bases; unmatched junction nucleotides: 13. Germline loops: CDR1 MDHEN, CDR2 SYDVKM. This CDR3 is 17 amino acids long. The DNA of the CDR3 is TGTGCCAGCAGGGATCTCGGGACAGGGGGCGAGGGGCAGCCCCAGCATTTT. It yields the protein CASRDLGTGGEGQPQHF.

This chain connects TRBV6-6 to TRBJ1-1; a possible D gene is TRBD1 (5 bases). In germline, CDR1 is MNHNY, CDR2 SVGAGI (reference sequence). With 2 bases removed from V and 5 bases from J, the gap between germline ends came to 6 bases. The CDR3 is 12 residues long. This chain's CDR3 is CASSYGGTEAFF. The DNA for the CDR3 is TGTGCCAGCAGTTACGGGGGGACTGAAGCTTTCTTT.